These 29 T cell receptor beta chains originate from one sample sequenced in a study of CD8 T cells in Susac syndrome. Random hexamers were used to reverse transcribe the RNA input (about 0.45 to 1 ug). TCRdb used MiXCR to reprocess the immunoSEQ multiplex PCR reads, holding one entry per CDR3 protein. The sample shows around 160,000 distinct CDR3 sequences, around 94% of them seen only once. What was sequenced was CD4+ T cells from PBMCs. The origin of the receptors is a human donor with multiple sclerosis.

The chain couples TRBV7-6 to TRBJ1-2; D is unresolved. Germline assignment: CDR1 SGHVS and CDR2 FNYEAQ. V lost 5 bases, J lost 4 bases, and 17 bases lay in between. CDR3 length equals 15 residues. The CDR3 region is CASSPRTGTVYGYTF. In DNA form, the CDR3 reads TGTGCCAGCAGCCCGAGGACGGGAACTGTCTATGGCTACACCTTC. Full variable domain (remainder filled in from reference TRBV7-6 and TRBJ1-2): GAGVSQSPRYKVTKRGQDVALRCDPISGHVSLYWYRQALGQGPEFLTYFNYEAQQDKSGLPNDRFSAERPEGSISTLTIQRTEQRDSAMYRCASSPRTGTVYGYTFGSGTRLTVV.

The V gene is TRBV24-1, the J gene TRBJ1-2; 8 nucleotides line up with TRBD1. The CDR3 has 15 amino acids. Per germline, CDR1 KGHDR and CDR2 SFDVKD. J gave up 4 bases and V 4 bases, and 7 bases lay outside the gene matches. This CDR3 is CATSDEGQGVYGYTF. The CDR3 bases are TGTGCCACCAGTGACGAAGGACAGGGTGTCTATGGCTACACCTTC.

The chain has TRBV5-1 and TRBJ2-7; 10 bases map to TRBD2. Germline CDR1 and CDR2: SGHRS and YFSETQ. This CDR3 comprises 15 residues. Trimming cost V 0 bases and J 2 bases; bases outside gene matches: 2. The DNA of the CDR3 is TGCGCCAGCAGCTTGGAGAGCGGGAGGGCCTACGAGCAGTACTTC. Translating gives CASSLESGRAYEQYF.

The rearrangement joins TRBV10-3 to TRBJ1-1; D is undetermined. Trimming left V 0 bases short and J 1 base short, with 6 bases between. Germline CDR1 and CDR2: ENHRY and SYGVKD. This CDR3 region has 14 residues. The CDR3 bases are TGTGCCATCAGTGAGTCGCAGAGGAACACTGAAGCTTTCTTT. This translates into CAISESQRNTEAFF.

This chain links TRBV9 with TRBJ1-2; TRBD1 aligns across 10 bases. V shed 3 bases, J shed 5 bases, and the junction held 4 bases outside the gene matches. Germline CDR1 and CDR2: SGDLS and YYNGEE. The CDR3 runs 14 residues. The CDR3 is CASSAQGQGYGYTF. DNA of the CDR3: TGTGCCAGCAGCGCCCAGGGACAGGGGTATGGCTACACCTTC.

The V and J genes are TRBV11-1 and TRBJ2-2; D is ambiguous. CDR1 SGHAT and CDR2 FQDESV come from the germline V gene (reference sequence). The CDR3 covers 14 residues. Trimming stripped 6 bases from V and 5 bases from J, with 13 bases between. CDR3 residues: CASSRGPGTGELFF. The CDR3, as DNA: TGTGCCAGCAGTAGAGGCCCTGGGACCGGGGAGCTGTTTTTT.

This sequence joins TRBV6-2 or TRBV6-3 and TRBJ1-1, with a weak D call TRBD1 (6 bases). The CDR3 extends over 14 amino acids. Trimming cost V 7 bases and J 0 bases, with 12 bases left between them. The germline V gene encodes CDR1 MNHEY and CDR2 SVGEGT. The CDR3 coding sequence is TGTGCCAGCACTTCCGGACAGTTGAACACTGAAGCTTTCTTT. Translating it yields CASTSGQLNTEAFF.

The rearrangement joins TRBV6-1 to TRBJ1-2, with unresolved D. Germline V gives CDR1 MNHNS, CDR2 SASEGT. The CDR3 totals 14 residues. Trimming shortened V by 4 bases and J by 5 bases, and 14 bases separated the two germline ends. CDR3 coding DNA: TGTGCCAGCAGTGTAGGGCAGAATAAATATGGCTACACCTTC. Residues: CASSVGQNKYGYTF.

This rearrangement joins TRBV4-3 to TRBJ2-2; the D gene is possibly TRBD2 (5 bases). The CDR3 is made up of 18 amino acids. Trimming took off 4 bases at V and 0 bases at J, with 18 bases between the two ends. CDR1 and CDR2 from the germline V gene are LGHNA and YSLEER. The CDR3 reads CASSPRRTGVSNTGELFF. CDR3 in DNA: TGCGCCAGCAGCCCCAGGAGGACTGGGGTTTCGAACACCGGGGAGCTGTTTTTT.

V usage is TRBV4-2 and J usage is TRBJ2-2; TRBD2 is a possible D gene (6 bases). V lost 3 bases and J 3 bases, leaving 11 bases between the germline ends. Germline lookup yields CDR1 LGHNA and CDR2 YNFKEQ. CDR3 length: 15 residues. In DNA, the CDR3 is TGTGCCAGCAGCCACCTAGCGTCGTACACCGGGGAGCTGTTTTTT. It encodes CASSHLASYTGELFF.

V is TRBV3-1 and J is TRBJ1-1; 7 bases map to TRBD1. V lost 5 bases to trimming and J lost 1 base; unmatched junction nucleotides: 7. The V gene's germline CDR1 is LGHDT and CDR2 YNNKEL (reference sequence). This CDR3 comprises 15 residues. CDR3 coding DNA: TGTGCCAGCAGCACCCAGACAGGGAGGAACACTGAAGCTTTCTTT. Translated, it gives CASSTQTGRNTEAFF.

This rearrangement joins TRBV29-1 to TRBJ2-5; D assignment may be TRBD1 or TRBD2 (5 bases each). Deletions cut 5 bases from V and 5 bases from J, with 9 bases between. CDR3 length equals 11 residues. Germline V CDR1 and CDR2: SQVTM, ANQGSEA. The CDR3 loop reads CSVIGTETQYF. CDR3 DNA: TGCAGCGTTATAGGGACGGAGACCCAGTACTTC.

The J gene is TRBJ1-5, the V gene TRBV30; 7 nucleotides agree with TRBD1. This CDR3 is 13 amino acids long. After removal of 2 bases from V and 4 bases from J, the junction contained 2 bases not matched to a gene. Germline V gives CDR1 GTSNPN, CDR2 SVGIG (reference sequence). The CDR3 loop reads CAWSKQGNQPQHF. The DNA for the CDR3 is TGTGCCTGGAGTAAACAGGGGAATCAGCCCCAGCATTTT.

CDR3 region: CASSLDRAGANVLTF. CDR3 coding DNA: TGTGCCAGCAGCCTTGACAGGGCTGGGGCCAACGTCCTGACTTTC. The rearrangement joins TRBV6-5 to TRBJ2-6, with 7 bases lining up with TRBD1. This CDR3 spans 15 amino acids. CDR1 MNHEY and CDR2 SVGAGI come from the germline V gene. V was pared by 6 bases and J by 2 bases, with 4 bases of the junction left unmatched.

V gene TRBV2 combines with J gene TRBJ2-5; 11 nucleotides match TRBD1. There are 14 residues in the CDR3. Germline CDR1 is SNHLY and CDR2 is FYNNEI. J was trimmed by 6 bases and V by 8 bases; bases with no gene match: 8. CDR3 in DNA: TGTGCCAGCTTCAGGGGACAGGGGGGACAGACCCAGTACTTC. This sequence encodes CASFRGQGGQTQYF. The whole variable domain, filled in from reference TRBV2 and TRBJ2-5, reads EPEVTQTPSHQVTQMGQEVILRCVPISNHLYFYWYRQILGQKVEFLVSFYNNEISEKSEIFDDQFSVERPDGSNFTLKIRSTKLEDSAMYFCASFRGQGGQTQYFGPGTRLLVL.

The CDR3 DNA reads as TGTGCCTGGAGTCCTGACTATACGCAGTATTTT. Encoded protein: CAWSPDYTQYF. This chain links TRBV30 with TRBJ2-3; D remains ambiguous. The CDR3 totals 11 residues. Germline V gene lookup returns CDR1 GTSNPN and CDR2 SVGIG (reference sequence). V was clipped by 2 bases and J by 7 bases, with 7 bases between them.

V and J are TRBV10-3 and TRBJ1-4; D not certain. This CDR3 comprises 16 residues. The germline V and J ends were trimmed by 4 bases and 1 base, with 13 bases remaining between them. From germline, CDR1 is ENHRY and CDR2 SYGVKD. Written as DNA, the CDR3 is TGTGCCATCAGTGCCCAGCGGAGGGAAACTAATGAAAAACTGTTTTTT. Protein product: CAISAQRRETNEKLFF.

The J gene is TRBJ1-2, the V gene TRBV6-5; D uncertain. The CDR3 sequence is 19 residues long. Looked up from germline, CDR1 is MNHEY and CDR2 is SVGAGI. The V end lost 3 bases, the J end lost 0 bases, and 23 bases lay between the germline ends. CDR3 bases: TGTGCCAGCAGTTATTTTCCCTACCCCCAGGCGGGAGCTAACTATGGCTACACCTTC. Its translation: CASSYFPYPQAGANYGYTF.

This chain links TRBV5-4 with TRBJ1-3; D not resolved. The CDR3 is made up of 12 amino acids. Germline values: CDR1 SGHNT, CDR2 YYREEE (reference sequence). V lost 9 bases, J lost 4 bases, and 11 bases lay in between. The CDR3, as DNA: TGTGCCACTCAAATTACGGGAAACACCATATATTTT. It is translated as CATQITGNTIYF.

The chain links TRBV2 to TRBJ2-2, with unresolved D. This CDR3 contains 15 residues. CDR1 SNHLY and CDR2 FYNNEI come from the germline V gene. The V end was cut by 3 bases, the J end by 0 bases, with 8 bases between. CDR3 amino acids: CASSDTSTNTGELFF. The CDR3 DNA reads TGTGCCAGCAGTGACACTTCCACGAACACCGGGGAGCTGTTTTTT.

This rearrangement joins TRBV18 to TRBJ2-6; D is uncertain. The CDR3 sequence is 17 residues long. The germline V gene has CDR1 KGHSH and CDR2 LQKENI. Trimming took 4 bases from V and 0 from J, leaving 13 bases between them. This CDR3 reads CASSRPAPGSGANVLTF. The CDR3 nucleotides read TGTGCCAGCTCACGACCAGCTCCAGGCTCTGGGGCCAACGTCCTGACTTTC.

The chain has TRBV12-3 or TRBV12-4 and TRBJ1-2, with D tentatively TRBD1 (5 bases). V was shortened by 11 bases and J by 3 bases, with 16 bases between the two germline ends. The CDR3 covers 13 residues. The CDR3 sequence is CAGPRDFHYGYTF. In DNA form, the CDR3 reads TGTGCCGGACCCCGGGACTTCCACTATGGCTACACCTTC.

This chain uses TRBV24-1 with TRBJ2-3, with D unresolved. V was cut by 8 bases and J by 0 bases, with 11 bases left in between. CDR3 length: 14 amino acids. Germline CDR1 and CDR2: KGHDR and SFDVKD. CDR3 sequence reads: CATNPSRSTDTQYF. Written as DNA, the CDR3 is TGTGCCACCAACCCTTCCAGAAGCACAGATACGCAGTATTTT.

The rearrangement links TRBV18 to TRBJ2-7, with TRBD1 identical over 8 bases. V trimming: 0 bases; J trimming: 2 bases; junction bases outside the gene matches: 12. The germline V gene has CDR1 KGHSH and CDR2 LQKENI. The CDR3 is made up of 18 amino acids. The CDR3 DNA is TGTGCCAGCTCACCACCTGTTAAACCGGGACAGGACCCCTACGAGCAGTACTTC. Protein product: CASSPPVKPGQDPYEQYF.

The chain links TRBV7-2 to TRBJ2-5; 8 bases are shared with TRBD1. V gave up 5 bases and J gave up 5 bases; unmatched junction bases: 7. This CDR3 region has 14 residues. CDR1 and CDR2 (germline): SGHTA, FQGNSA. DNA for the CDR3: TGTGCCAGCAGCCCCCATGACAGGGGCGAGACCCAGTACTTC. It translates to CASSPHDRGETQYF.

The chain has TRBV14 and TRBJ1-4, with unresolved D. CDR1 is SGHDN and CDR2 is FVKESK in the germline V gene. The CDR3 contains 12 residues. Trimming took 6 bases from V and 7 from J, leaving 9 bases between them. CDR3: CASSHTREKLFF. DNA of the CDR3: TGTGCCAGCAGTCACACACGTGAAAAACTGTTTTTT.

V usage is TRBV11-2 and J usage is TRBJ2-2, with D uncertain. The length of the CDR3 is 18 residues. V shed 2 bases and J shed 0 bases, with 16 bases lying between them. Germline CDR1 is SGHAT and CDR2 is FQNNGV. CDR3 sequence: CASSLTNLRLSNTGELFF. The CDR3 nucleotides are TGTGCCAGCAGCTTAACCAACCTAAGGCTTTCGAACACCGGGGAGCTGTTTTTT.

CDR3 nucleotide sequence: TGCAGCATCTCGGGACAGGGATTATTTGGTTCCGACGAGCAGTACTTC. As protein: CSISGQGLFGSDEQYF. The V call is TRBV29-1, the J call TRBJ2-7; 9 bases agree with TRBD1. The length of the CDR3 is 16 residues. Losses at the gene ends were 8 bases for V and 5 bases for J; bases not matched to a gene: 19. Germline assignment: CDR1 SQVTM and CDR2 ANQGSEA.

The count of this clonotype is one. In DNA, the CDR3 is TGTGCCAGCAGCGTAGCCGGGGTGAACACCGGGGAGCTGTTTTTT. Encoded protein: CASSVAGVNTGELFF. V is TRBV9 and J is TRBJ2-2, with D maybe TRBD2 (5 bases). V was pared by 0 bases and J by 1 base, with 7 bases between. This CDR3 is 15 amino acids long. The V gene's germline CDR1 is SGDLS and CDR2 YYNGEE. Full variable domain (remainder filled in from reference TRBV9 and TRBJ2-2): DSGVTQTPKHLITATGQRVTLRCSPRSGDLSVYWYQQSLDQGLQFLIQYYNGEERAKGNILERFSAQQFPDLHSELNLSSLELGDSALYFCASSVAGVNTGELFFGEGSRLTVL.